This T cell receptor (beta chain) was obtained from a study of blood T cell repertoires in COVID-19. Overall study: Donors in the United States, Italy and Spain gave samples during acute or convalescent COVID-19. T cells, B-cell-depleted T cells, or PBMCs supplied cDNA or gDNA.

In the authors' workflow: Amplified reference gene primers provided the basis for estimating nucleated cell counts. Repertoires were generated with immunoSEQ multiplex PCR, while TCRdb's copy carries only in-frame clones and drops some. D and trimming were read from the DNA, whereas the V and J calls and clone size are those reported in that table. Among some 370,000 clones listed, 85% to 90% were seen once. Source material: peripheral blood. The TCR was taken from a man aged 18 to 29 with active or convalescent COVID-19.

CDR3 protein: CASSSPGLPSGEQFF. CDR3 DNA: TGTGCCAGCAGCTCCCCCGGACTCCCCTCCGGTGAGCAGTTCTTC. V is TRBV7-2 and J is TRBJ2-1; D perhaps matches TRBD2 (5 bases). The V and J ends lost 4 bases and 9 bases respectively, with 19 bases between them. This CDR3 is built from 15 residues. Germline values: CDR1 SGHTA, CDR2 FQGNSA.